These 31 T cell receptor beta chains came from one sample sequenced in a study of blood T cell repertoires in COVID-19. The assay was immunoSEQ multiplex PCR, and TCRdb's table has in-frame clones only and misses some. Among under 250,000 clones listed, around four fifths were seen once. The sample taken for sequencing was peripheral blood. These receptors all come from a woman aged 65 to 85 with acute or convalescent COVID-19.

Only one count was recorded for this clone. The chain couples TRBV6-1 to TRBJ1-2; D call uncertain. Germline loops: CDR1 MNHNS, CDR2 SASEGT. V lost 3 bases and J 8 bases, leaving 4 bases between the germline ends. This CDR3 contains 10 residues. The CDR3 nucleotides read TGTGCCAGCAGTGACGAGGGCTACACCTTC. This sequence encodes CASSDEGYTF.

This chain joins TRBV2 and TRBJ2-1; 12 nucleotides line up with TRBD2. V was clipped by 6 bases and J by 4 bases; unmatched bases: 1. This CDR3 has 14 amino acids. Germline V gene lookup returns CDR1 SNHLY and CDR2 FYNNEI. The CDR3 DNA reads TGTGCCAGCAGGGGACTAGCGGGTTACAATGAGCAGTTCTTC. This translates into CASRGLAGYNEQFF.

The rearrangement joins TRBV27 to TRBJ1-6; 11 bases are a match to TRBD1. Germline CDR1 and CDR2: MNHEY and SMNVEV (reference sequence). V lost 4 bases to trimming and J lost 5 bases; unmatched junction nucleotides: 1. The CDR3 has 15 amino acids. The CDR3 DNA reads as TGTGCCAGCAGTTGGGGACAGGGGGATAATTCACCCCTCCACTTT. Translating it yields CASSWGQGDNSPLHF.

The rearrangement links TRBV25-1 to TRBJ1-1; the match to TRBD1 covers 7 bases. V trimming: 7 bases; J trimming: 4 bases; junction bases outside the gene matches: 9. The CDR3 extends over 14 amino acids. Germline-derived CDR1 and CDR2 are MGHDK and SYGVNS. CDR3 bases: TGTGCCAGCACCGCGACAGGGACGGTCACTGAAGCTTTCTTT. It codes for CASTATGTVTEAFF.

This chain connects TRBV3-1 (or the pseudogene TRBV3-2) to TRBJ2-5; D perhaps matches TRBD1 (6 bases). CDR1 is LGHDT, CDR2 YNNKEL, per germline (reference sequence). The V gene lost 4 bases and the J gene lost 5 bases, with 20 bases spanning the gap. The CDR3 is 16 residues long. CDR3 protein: CASSPFWSQRGETQYF. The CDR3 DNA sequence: TGTGCCAGCAGCCCTTTTTGGTCCCAGAGGGGGGAGACCCAGTACTTC.

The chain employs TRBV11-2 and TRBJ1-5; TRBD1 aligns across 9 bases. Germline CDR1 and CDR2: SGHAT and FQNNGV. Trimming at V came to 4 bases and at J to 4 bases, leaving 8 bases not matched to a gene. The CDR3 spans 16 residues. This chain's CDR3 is CASSSTGTGLNQPQHF. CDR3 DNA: TGTGCCAGCAGCTCGACCGGGACAGGGTTAAATCAGCCCCAGCATTTT.

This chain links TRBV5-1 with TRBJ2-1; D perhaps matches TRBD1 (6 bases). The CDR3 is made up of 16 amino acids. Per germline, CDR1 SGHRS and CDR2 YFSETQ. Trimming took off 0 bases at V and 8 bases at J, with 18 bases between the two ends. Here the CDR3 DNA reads TGCGCCAGCAGCTTGGAAACAGGGAGAAGGGGATATGAGCAGTTCTTC. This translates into CASSLETGRRGYEQFF.

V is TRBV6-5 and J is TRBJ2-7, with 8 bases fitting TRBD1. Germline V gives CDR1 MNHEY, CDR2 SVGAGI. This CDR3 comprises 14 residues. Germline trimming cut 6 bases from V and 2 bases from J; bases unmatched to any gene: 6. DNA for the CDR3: TGTGCCAGCAGCTCCGACAGGGGCACCTACGAGCAGTACTTC. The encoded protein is CASSSDRGTYEQYF.

The CDR3 region is CASSWTGRNQPQHF. The CDR3 region has the DNA TGTGCCAGCAGCTGGACAGGGCGCAATCAGCCCCAGCATTTT. The chain employs TRBV6-2 or TRBV6-3 and TRBJ1-5, with 8 nucleotides matching TRBD1. The V and J ends lost 6 bases and 2 bases, in that order; junction bases with no gene match: 3. In germline, CDR1 is MNHEY, CDR2 SVGEGT. CDR3 size: 14 residues.

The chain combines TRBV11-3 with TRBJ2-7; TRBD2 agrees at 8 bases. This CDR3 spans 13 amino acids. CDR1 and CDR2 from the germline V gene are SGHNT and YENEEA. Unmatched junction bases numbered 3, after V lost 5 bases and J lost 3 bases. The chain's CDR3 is CASSREGSYEQYF. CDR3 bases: TGTGCCAGCAGCCGGGAGGGGAGCTACGAGCAGTACTTC. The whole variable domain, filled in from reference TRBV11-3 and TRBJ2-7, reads EAGVVQSPRYKIIEKKQPVAFWCNPISGHNTLYWYLQNLGQGPELLIRYENEEAVDDSQLPKDRFSAERLKGVDSTLKIQPAELGDSAVYLCASSREGSYEQYFGPGTRLTVT.

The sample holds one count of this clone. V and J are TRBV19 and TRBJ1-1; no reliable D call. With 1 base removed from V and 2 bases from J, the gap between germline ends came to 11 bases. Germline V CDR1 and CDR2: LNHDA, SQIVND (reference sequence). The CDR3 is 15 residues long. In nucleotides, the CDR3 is TGTGCCAGTAGTATAGGTGGCAGAACCAACACTGAAGCTTTCTTT. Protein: CASSIGGRTNTEAFF.

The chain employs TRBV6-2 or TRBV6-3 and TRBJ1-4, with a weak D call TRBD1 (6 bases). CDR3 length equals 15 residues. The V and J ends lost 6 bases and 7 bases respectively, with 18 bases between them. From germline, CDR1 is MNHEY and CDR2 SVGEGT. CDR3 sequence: CASSPGQKMGEKLFF. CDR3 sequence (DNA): TGTGCCAGCAGCCCTGGACAGAAAATGGGTGAAAAACTGTTTTTT.

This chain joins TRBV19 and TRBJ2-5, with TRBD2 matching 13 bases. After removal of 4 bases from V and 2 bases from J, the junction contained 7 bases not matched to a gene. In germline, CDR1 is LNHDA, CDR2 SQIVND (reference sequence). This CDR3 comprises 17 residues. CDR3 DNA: TGTGCCAGTAGTAGACTAGCGGGGGGAAACACTCAAGAGACCCAGTACTTC. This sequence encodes CASSRLAGGNTQETQYF.

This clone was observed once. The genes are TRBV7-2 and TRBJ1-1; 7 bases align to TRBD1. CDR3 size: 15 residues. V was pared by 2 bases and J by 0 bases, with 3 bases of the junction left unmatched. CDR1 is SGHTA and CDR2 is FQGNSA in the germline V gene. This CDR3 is CASSLYGQVNTEAFF. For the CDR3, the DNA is TGTGCCAGCAGCTTATACGGACAGGTGAACACTGAAGCTTTCTTT.

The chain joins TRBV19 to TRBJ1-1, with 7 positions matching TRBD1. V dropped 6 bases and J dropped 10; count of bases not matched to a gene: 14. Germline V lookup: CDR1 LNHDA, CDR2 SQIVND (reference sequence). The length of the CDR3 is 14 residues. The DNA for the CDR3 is TGTGCCAGTAGCAAAGACCCCCCCAGGGGGACAGCTTTCTTT. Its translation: CASSKDPPRGTAFF.

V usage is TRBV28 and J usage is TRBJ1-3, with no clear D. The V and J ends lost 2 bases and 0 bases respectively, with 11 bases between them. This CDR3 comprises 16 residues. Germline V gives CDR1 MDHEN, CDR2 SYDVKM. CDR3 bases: TGTGCCAGCAGTTTAAACTACGGGAGCTCTGGAAACACCATATATTTT. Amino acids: CASSLNYGSSGNTIYF.

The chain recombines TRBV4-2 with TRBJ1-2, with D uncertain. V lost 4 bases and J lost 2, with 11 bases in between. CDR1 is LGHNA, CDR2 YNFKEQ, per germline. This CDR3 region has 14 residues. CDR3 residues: CASSPGMMNYGYTF. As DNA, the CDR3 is TGTGCCAGCAGCCCCGGGATGATGAACTATGGCTACACCTTC.

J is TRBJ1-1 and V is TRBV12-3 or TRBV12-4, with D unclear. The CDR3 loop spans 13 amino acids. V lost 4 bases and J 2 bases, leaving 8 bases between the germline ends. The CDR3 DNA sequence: TGTGCCAGCAGTTCCCGGTCCAACACTGAAGCTTTCTTT. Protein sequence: CASSSRSNTEAFF.

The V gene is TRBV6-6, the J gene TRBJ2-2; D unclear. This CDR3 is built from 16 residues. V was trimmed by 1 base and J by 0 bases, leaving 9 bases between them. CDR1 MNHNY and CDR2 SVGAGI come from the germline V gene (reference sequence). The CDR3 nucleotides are TGTGCCAGCAGTTACTATCCAGGCGCGAACACCGGGGAGCTGTTTTTT. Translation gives CASSYYPGANTGELFF.

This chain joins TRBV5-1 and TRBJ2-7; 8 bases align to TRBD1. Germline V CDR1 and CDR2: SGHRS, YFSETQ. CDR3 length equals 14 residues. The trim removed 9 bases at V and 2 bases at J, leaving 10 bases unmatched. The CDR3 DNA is TGCGCCACCTCACAGACAGGGGAGACCTACGAGCAGTACTTC. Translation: CATSQTGETYEQYF.

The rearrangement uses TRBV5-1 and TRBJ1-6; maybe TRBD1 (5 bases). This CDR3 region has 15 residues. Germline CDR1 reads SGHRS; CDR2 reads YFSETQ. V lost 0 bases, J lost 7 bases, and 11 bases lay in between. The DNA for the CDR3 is TGCGCCAGCAGCTTGGTGGGGGGAGACAATTCACCCCTCCACTTT. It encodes CASSLVGGDNSPLHF.

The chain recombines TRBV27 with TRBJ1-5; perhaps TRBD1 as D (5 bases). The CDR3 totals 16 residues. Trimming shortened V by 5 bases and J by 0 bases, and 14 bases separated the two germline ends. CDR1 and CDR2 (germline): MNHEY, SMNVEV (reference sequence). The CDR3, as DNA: TGTGCCAGCAGTCTCACAGGAGCCCCTAGCAATCAGCCCCAGCATTTT. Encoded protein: CASSLTGAPSNQPQHF.

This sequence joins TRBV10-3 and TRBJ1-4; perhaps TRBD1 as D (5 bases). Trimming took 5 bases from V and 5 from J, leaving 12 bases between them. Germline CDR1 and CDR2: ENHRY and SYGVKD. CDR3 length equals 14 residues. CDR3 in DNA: TGTGCCATCAGTTCGGACACCGAAAATGAAAAACTGTTTTTT. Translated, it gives CAISSDTENEKLFF.

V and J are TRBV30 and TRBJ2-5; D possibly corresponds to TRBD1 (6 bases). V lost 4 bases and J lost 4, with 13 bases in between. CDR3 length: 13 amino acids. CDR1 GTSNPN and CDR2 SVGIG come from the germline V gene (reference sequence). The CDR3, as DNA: TGTGCCTGGAATGGGGGCCTAGGAGAGACCCAGTACTTC. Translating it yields CAWNGGLGETQYF.

The CDR3 region is CSAIQPLGTGMDTGELFF. The CDR3 region has the DNA TGCAGCGCCATACAACCCTTGGGGACAGGGATGGATACCGGGGAGCTGTTTTTT. The chain has TRBV29-1 and TRBJ2-2, with 9 bases matching TRBD1. This CDR3 region has 18 residues. Losses at the gene ends were 7 bases for V and 5 bases for J; bases not matched to a gene: 20. From germline, CDR1 is SQVTM and CDR2 ANQGSEA.

The CDR3 loop reads CASTPNSGGAWVGELFF. CDR3 DNA: TGTGCCAGCACCCCAAATAGCGGGGGGGCCTGGGTCGGGGAGCTGTTTTTT. The chain is built from TRBV4-2 and TRBJ2-2, with TRBD2 identical over 11 bases. The V segment lost 7 bases and the J segment 7 bases; nucleotides outside the gene matches: 14. Germline V lookup: CDR1 LGHNA, CDR2 YNFKEQ. The CDR3 runs to 17 residues.

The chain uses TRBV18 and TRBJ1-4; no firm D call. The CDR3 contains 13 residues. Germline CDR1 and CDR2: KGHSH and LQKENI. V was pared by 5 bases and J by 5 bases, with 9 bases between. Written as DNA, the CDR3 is TGTGCCAGCTCATACGGAGAAAATGAAAAACTGTTTTTT. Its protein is CASSYGENEKLFF. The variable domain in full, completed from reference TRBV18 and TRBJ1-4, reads NAGVMQNPRHLVRRRGQEARLRCSPMKGHSHVYWYRQLPEEGLKFMVYLQKENIIDESGMPKERFSAEFPKEGPSILRIQQVVRGDSAAYFCASSYGENEKLFFGSGTQLSVL.

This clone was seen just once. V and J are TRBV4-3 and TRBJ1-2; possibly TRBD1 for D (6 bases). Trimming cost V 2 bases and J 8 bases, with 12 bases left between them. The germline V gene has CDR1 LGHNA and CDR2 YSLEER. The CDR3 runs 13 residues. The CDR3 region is CASSQNRVDGYTF. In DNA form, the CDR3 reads TGCGCCAGCAGCCAAAACAGGGTAGACGGCTACACCTTC.

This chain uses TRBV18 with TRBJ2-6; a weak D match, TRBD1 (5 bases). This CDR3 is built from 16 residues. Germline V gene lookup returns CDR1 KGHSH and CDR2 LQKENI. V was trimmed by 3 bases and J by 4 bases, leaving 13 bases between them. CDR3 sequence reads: CASSPAMTAGANVLTF. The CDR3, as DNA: TGTGCCAGCTCACCCGCGATGACAGCCGGGGCCAACGTCCTGACTTTC.

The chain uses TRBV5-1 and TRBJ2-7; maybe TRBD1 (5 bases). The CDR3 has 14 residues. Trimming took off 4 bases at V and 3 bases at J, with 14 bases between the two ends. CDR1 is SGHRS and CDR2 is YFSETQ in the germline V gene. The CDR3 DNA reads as TGCGCCAGCAGCCTTCAGACCAGGGACTACGAGCAGTACTTC. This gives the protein CASSLQTRDYEQYF.

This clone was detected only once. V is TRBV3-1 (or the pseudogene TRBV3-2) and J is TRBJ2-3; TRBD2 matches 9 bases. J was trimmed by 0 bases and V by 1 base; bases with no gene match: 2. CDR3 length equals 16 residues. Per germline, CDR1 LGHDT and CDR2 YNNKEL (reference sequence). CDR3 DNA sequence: TGTGCCAGCAGCCAAGGCGGGGGGGCAAGCACAGATACGCAGTATTTT. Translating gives CASSQGGGASTDTQYF.